This is a list of T cell receptor beta chains from one sample in a study of shared clonotypes between healthy human individuals. Sequencing was performed with immunoSEQ multiplex PCR; in TCRdb, only in-frame clones are kept and a portion is missing. The data show just over 2,000,000 clones, roughly 96% seen once. The sequencing input was naive CD4+ T cells sorted from blood. The receptors stem from a man aged 18 to 29 in good health. CDR3s include the opening cysteine and the closing phenylalanine or tryptophan. D genes are given only for firm matches. Where a row states a size, it is once, few, many or the class of an expanded clone; other rows omit it.

j_call	d_call	clone_size	v_call	cdr3_aa	cdr3_nt
TRBJ2-3	-	-	TRBV5-4	CASSAGGSTDTQYF	TGTGCCAGCAGTGCGGGCGGGTCGACAGATACGCAGTATTTT
TRBJ1-2	TRBD1	-	TRBV6-5	CASSYSIGQGAGGYTF	TGTGCCAGCAGTTACTCGATTGGACAGGGGGCCGGTGGCTACACCTTC
TRBJ2-7	TRBD2	-	TRBV11-3	CASSLVGLAGVFEQYF	TGTGCCAGCAGCTTAGTAGGACTAGCGGGAGTCTTCGAGCAGTACTTC
TRBJ2-3	TRBD2	once	TRBV10-1	CASSGSLAGGTDTQYF	TGCGCCAGCAGTGGCTCCCTTGCGGGGGGTACAGATACGCAGTATTTT
TRBJ2-1	TRBD1	-	TRBV5-1	CASRPGTGDYNEQFF	TGCGCCTCCCGGCCCGGGACAGGAGATTACAATGAGCAGTTCTTC
TRBJ1-5	TRBD1	-	TRBV18	CASSLNRQGVGQPQHF	TGTGCCAGCTCACTTAATCGACAGGGGGTAGGTCAGCCCCAGCATTTT
TRBJ2-1	-	-	TRBV6-1	CASQTKPGSYNEQFF	TGTGCCAGCCAGACGAAACCAGGCTCCTACAATGAGCAGTTCTTC
TRBJ1-6	-	-	TRBV6-1	CASSSTDNSPLHF	TGTGCCAGCAGCTCGACAGATAATTCACCCCTCCACTTT
TRBJ2-7	-	-	TRBV6-1	CASSESYPSYEQYF	TGTGCCAGCAGTGAATCGTATCCTTCCTACGAGCAGTACTTC
TRBJ2-7	-	-	TRBV19	CASSDRSYEQYF	TGTGCCAGTAGTGACCGATCCTACGAGCAGTACTTC
TRBJ2-5	TRBD2	-	TRBV7-9	CASSLGLAGAGETQYF	TGTGCCAGCAGCCTCGGACTAGCGGGGGCAGGAGAGACCCAGTACTTC
TRBJ2-5	TRBD2	once	TRBV7-2	CASSLVRTSGRLVTQYF	TGTGCCAGCAGCTTAGTCCGGACTAGCGGGAGGTTGGTGACCCAGTACTTC
TRBJ1-5	TRBD1	-	TRBV30	CAWSNSGTGNQPQHF	TGTGCCTGGAGCAATTCCGGGACAGGCAATCAGCCCCAGCATTTT
TRBJ1-1	-	-	TRBV18	CASSPMRVDRGNRVPEAFF	TGTGCCAGCTCACCAATGAGGGTTGATCGGGGGAATCGGGTGCCTGAAGCTTTCTTT
TRBJ1-1	TRBD1	-	TRBV6-1	CASQTGVGLNTEAFF	TGTGCCAGCCAGACAGGGGTGGGACTGAACACTGAAGCTTTCTTT
TRBJ2-7	TRBD1	-	TRBV5-5	CASSLATGTGFYEQYF	TGTGCCAGCAGCTTGGCTACCGGGACAGGGTTCTACGAGCAGTACTTC
TRBJ1-1	-	-	TRBV20-1	CSARGVSAFF	TGCAGTGCTAGAGGGGTGAGCGCTTTCTTT
TRBJ1-3	-	-	TRBV30	CAWISGNTIYF	TGTGCCTGGATTTCCGGAAACACCATATATTTT
TRBJ1-1	TRBD1	-	TRBV6-4	CASSDSTGTGNMNTEAFF	TGTGCCAGCAGTGACTCTACCGGGACAGGGAACATGAACACTGAAGCTTTCTTT
TRBJ2-1	-	-	TRBV19	CASSIRDNEQFF	TGTGCCAGTAGTATTAGGGACAATGAGCAGTTCTTC
TRBJ1-5	-	-	TRBV18	CASSPTGGNQPQHF	TGTGCCAGCTCACCGACAGGAGGCAATCAGCCCCAGCATTTT
TRBJ1-3	-	-	TRBV11-2	CASSNRGSSGRNTIYF	TGTGCCAGCAGTAACCGGGGCTCCTCGGGGAGAAACACCATATATTTT
TRBJ1-2	TRBD1	few	TRBV6-5	CASSPRQGTMHGYTF	TGTGCCAGCAGTCCTAGACAGGGGACGATGCATGGCTACACCTTC
TRBJ1-4	-	-	TRBV21-1	CAKPDQEGKLFF	TGTGCCAAGCCCGACCAGGAGGGAAAACTGTTTTTT
TRBJ2-7	-	-	TRBV6-5	CASSYSTYAPSYEQYF	TGTGCCAGCAGTTACTCGACTTACGCCCCCTCCTACGAGCAGTACTTC
TRBJ1-2	-	-	TRBV6-5	CASSIEGRGYGYTF	TGTGCCAGCAGTATCGAAGGCAGAGGTTATGGCTACACCTTC
TRBJ1-1	-	-	TRBV14	CASSSTMFWTVMPNTEAFF	TGTGCCAGCAGCTCCACAATGTTCTGGACAGTAATGCCGAACACTGAAGCTTTCTTT
TRBJ2-3	TRBD2	-	TRBV27	CASRGLAAADTQYF	TGTGCCAGCAGAGGACTAGCGGCCGCCGATACGCAGTATTTT
TRBJ1-1	-	-	TRBV10-3	CAISSAGLMNTEAFF	TGTGCCATCAGCTCAGCCGGGCTTATGAACACTGAAGCTTTCTTT
TRBJ2-2	TRBD1	-	TRBV4-1	CASSEGQGNTGELFF	TGCGCCAGCAGCGAGGGACAGGGGAACACCGGGGAGCTGTTTTTT
TRBJ1-4	-	-	TRBV7-9	CASSSPLVGEKLFF	TGTGCCAGCAGCTCCCCTTTGGTAGGAGAAAAACTGTTTTTT
TRBJ2-5	TRBD2	-	TRBV5-6	CASSQGLAGGPSETQYF	TGTGCCAGCAGCCAGGGACTAGCGGGAGGGCCGAGCGAGACCCAGTACTTC
TRBJ2-7	TRBD2	once	TRBV13	CASSERRAGGSYEQYF	TGTGCCAGCAGCGAAAGGAGGGCGGGAGGCTCCTACGAGCAGTACTTC
TRBJ1-1	TRBD1	-	TRBV7-3	CASSSQGANTEAFF	TGTGCCAGCAGCTCCCAGGGGGCGAACACTGAAGCTTTCTTT
TRBJ1-3	-	many	TRBV4-3	CASSQEAGSGNTIYF	TGCGCCAGCAGCCAAGAAGCTGGGTCTGGAAACACCATATATTTT
TRBJ2-5	TRBD1	once	TRBV5-6	CASSQGTVGTQYF	TGTGCCAGCAGCCAAGGGACAGTGGGGACCCAGTACTTC